These T cell receptor beta chains were read from a single sample in a study of blood T cell repertoires in COVID-19. The repertoire was sequenced with immunoSEQ multiplex PCR; TCRdb's copy has only in-frame clones and lacks some. The sample lists 100,000 to 150,000 clones; roughly four fifths were seen once. Sequences were obtained from peripheral blood. The receptors originated from a woman between 50 and 59 years old with acute or convalescent COVID-19. The CDR3 runs from the conserved cysteine through the conserved F or W. Each record gives: D gene, clone size, V gene, J gene, CDR3 protein, CDR3 DNA. The D gene is left open where the match is weak. Expanded clones are given a class, and other clones once, few, many or no size at all.

.	.	TRBV30	TRBJ1-1	CAWSPGLTEAFF	TGTGCCTGGAGTCCCGGGTTGACTGAAGCTTTCTTT
TRBD1	.	TRBV11-2	TRBJ1-2	CASSFTGEEDYTF	TGTGCCAGCAGCTTTACAGGGGAGGAAGACTACACCTTC
.	.	TRBV30	TRBJ1-2	CAWRTGLNGYTF	TGTGCCTGGAGGACAGGCCTTAACGGCTACACCTTC
.	.	TRBV5-1	TRBJ2-2	CASNPGTPNTGELFF	TGCGCCAGCAACCCCGGGACTCCGAACACCGGGGAGCTGTTTTTT
TRBD2	many	TRBV6-2/TRBV6-3	TRBJ2-7	CASSLGLAGSYEQYF	TGTGCCAGCAGCCTAGGACTAGCAGGGTCCTACGAGCAGTACTTC
TRBD1	.	TRBV10-3	TRBJ1-2	CAISETGANGYTF	TGTGCCATCAGTGAAACAGGGGCGAATGGCTACACCTTC
.	.	TRBV5-1	TRBJ1-1	CASSLFQLNTEAFF	TGCGCCAGCAGCTTGTTCCAGTTGAACACTGAAGCTTTCTTT
TRBD1	.	TRBV27	TRBJ2-7	CASSPGQGKYF	TGTGCCAGCAGTCCAGGACAGGGAAAGTACTTC
.	.	TRBV5-1	TRBJ1-1	CASSAVQGRTEAFF	TGCGCCAGCAGCGCCGTACAGGGACGGACTGAAGCTTTCTTT
TRBD2	few	TRBV18	TRBJ2-5	CASSRTREGETQYF	TGTGCCAGCTCACGTACTAGGGAGGGAGAGACCCAGTACTTC
TRBD1	.	TRBV7-3	TRBJ1-2	CASSPRTGSGGYTF	TGTGCCAGCAGCCCTAGGACAGGGTCAGGCGGCTACACCTTC
TRBD2	.	TRBV28	TRBJ2-1	CASSRGLAGDFYEQFF	TGTGCCAGCAGTAGGGGACTAGCGGGAGACTTTTATGAGCAGTTCTTC
.	.	TRBV5-1	TRBJ1-2	CASSFSGDPSYGYTF	TGCGCCAGCAGCTTTTCAGGGGACCCTAGCTATGGCTACACCTTC
TRBD2	.	TRBV5-6	TRBJ2-7	CASSQTWSSGYEQYF	TGTGCCAGCAGCCAAACTTGGTCTAGCGGCTACGAGCAGTACTTC
TRBD2	.	TRBV30	TRBJ2-1	CAWSSSSGRFNEQFF	TGTGCCTGGAGTTCCTCTAGCGGGAGGTTTAATGAGCAGTTCTTC
.	.	TRBV2	TRBJ2-7	CASIREPPSYEQYF	TGTGCCAGCATAAGGGAGCCCCCCTCTTACGAGCAGTACTTC
TRBD2	.	TRBV15	TRBJ2-1	CATSRDRRGLAGSEQFF	TGTGCCACCAGCAGAGATCGTCGGGGACTAGCGGGGTCTGAGCAGTTCTTC
TRBD1	.	TRBV28	TRBJ2-5	CASSIASTGDKTQYF	TGTGCCAGCAGTATCGCGTCGACAGGGGATAAGACCCAGTACTTC
.	.	TRBV13	TRBJ2-1	CASSPPLRYREGEYNEQFF	TGTGCCAGCAGCCCCCCTCTTCGGTATAGAGAGGGCGAGTACAATGAGCAGTTCTTC
TRBD1	few	TRBV27	TRBJ1-1	CASSFKERQGMNTEAFF	TGTGCCAGCAGTTTTAAGGAGCGACAGGGGATGAACACTGAAGCTTTCTTT
.	few	TRBV3-1/TRBV3-2	TRBJ1-1	CASSPRDSKNTEAFF	TGTGCCAGCAGCCCCCGGGACTCCAAAAACACTGAAGCTTTCTTT
TRBD1	.	TRBV3-1/TRBV3-2	TRBJ2-1	CASSQTGDEQFF	TGTGCCAGCAGCCAGACAGGGGATGAGCAGTTCTTC
TRBD2	.	TRBV6-5	TRBJ2-7	CASSSTSETYEQYF	TGTGCCAGCAGTTCGACTAGCGAGACCTACGAGCAGTACTTC
TRBD1	.	TRBV12-3/TRBV12-4	TRBJ1-1	CASSGQGGTEAFF	TGTGCCAGCAGCGGACAGGGGGGGACTGAAGCTTTCTTT
.	once	TRBV29-1	TRBJ1-3	CSVEGQGKGNTIYF	TGCAGCGTTGAAGGTCAGGGCAAAGGAAACACCATATATTTT
.	.	TRBV6-5	TRBJ1-2	CAYSVDSNYGYTF	TGTGCCTACAGCGTCGACAGTAACTATGGCTACACCTTC
.	.	TRBV6-5	TRBJ1-5	CASRANQPQHF	TGTGCCAGCAGAGCAAATCAGCCCCAGCATTTT
.	.	TRBV18	TRBJ1-2	CASSPEEGGYTF	TGTGCCAGCTCACCAGAAGAGGGTGGCTACACCTTC
.	.	TRBV3-1/TRBV3-2	TRBJ1-4	CASSQVGRGAKLFF	TGTGCCAGCAGCCAAGTAGGACGGGGGGCGAAACTGTTTTTT
.	.	TRBV30	TRBJ2-3	CAWNRRDTQYF	TGTGCCTGGAATAGGAGGGATACGCAGTATTTT
TRBD2	.	TRBV5-4	TRBJ2-7	CASSPGGTSGSYEQYF	TGTGCCAGCAGCCCGGGGGGGACTAGCGGGAGCTACGAGCAGTACTTC
TRBD2	.	TRBV15	TRBJ2-1	CATSTAGGYEQFF	TGTGCCACCAGCACGGCGGGAGGCTATGAGCAGTTCTTC
.	.	TRBV12-3/TRBV12-4	TRBJ1-1	CASSFAGEAFF	TGTGCCAGCAGTTTCGCAGGTGAAGCTTTCTTT
.	.	TRBV6-4	TRBJ2-1	CASSYHHGNEQFF	TGTGCCAGCAGTTACCACCACGGGAATGAGCAGTTCTTC
TRBD1	.	TRBV29-1	TRBJ1-1	CSVLIGGAGTEAFF	TGCAGCGTTCTGATAGGGGGCGCGGGCACTGAAGCTTTCTTT
.	.	TRBV5-1	TRBJ2-1	CASSEGSSYNEQFF	TGCGCCAGCAGTGAAGGGAGCTCCTACAATGAGCAGTTCTTC
TRBD2	.	TRBV10-3	TRBJ2-1	CAISGGGLAGYNEQFF	TGTGCCATCAGTGGGGGAGGACTAGCGGGCTACAATGAGCAGTTCTTC
.	once	TRBV3-1/TRBV3-2	TRBJ1-2	CASSQLTGVGYGYTF	TGTGCCAGCAGCCAACTAACCGGAGTAGGCTATGGCTACACCTTC
.	.	TRBV4-1	TRBJ2-2	CASSYYGGGAGTGELFF	TGCGCCAGCAGCTATTATGGCGGGGGCGCTGGCACCGGGGAGCTGTTTTTT
TRBD1	.	TRBV3-1/TRBV3-2	TRBJ1-1	CASSHGQGNTEAFF	TGTGCCAGCAGCCATGGACAGGGCAACACTGAAGCTTTCTTT
.	.	TRBV5-4	TRBJ2-5	CASSPRGIQETQYF	TGTGCCAGCAGCCCTCGAGGTATCCAAGAGACCCAGTACTTC
.	.	TRBV19	TRBJ1-5	CASNPPGGHDQPQHF	TGTGCCAGTAACCCTCCGGGGGGTCACGATCAGCCCCAGCATTTT